Listed below are T cell receptor beta chains from one sample, sequenced in a study of early T cells in non-severe SARS-CoV-2 infection. TCRdb used MiXCR to reprocess the 5' RACE reads, holding one entry per CDR3 protein. There are 70,000 to 85,000 distinct CDR3 sequences in the sample; 9.5% to 13% occur only once, and less than 3% lies in the top ten. Sequences were obtained from whole blood. The receptors were gathered from an adult who was a healthcare worker with PCR-confirmed SARS-CoV-2 infection or an uninfected control (not recorded which). Both conserved end residues are trimmed from each CDR3. The order of the fields is CDR3 protein, V gene.

CDR3aa: ASRRSWDSPLH
v_gene: TRBV7-2

CDR3aa: ASSPTSGRAMMNEQF
v_gene: TRBV7-9

CDR3aa: ASSSKPNSPLH
v_gene: TRBV7-9

CDR3aa: ASSPWTAAYRGTGELF
v_gene: TRBV27

CDR3aa: ASNGLAGGVGEQF
v_gene: TRBV28

CDR3aa: ASSLEGSSGNTIY
v_gene: TRBV5-5

CDR3aa: ASSSGISEQY
v_gene: TRBV28

CDR3aa: ASTRDSYNSPLH
v_gene: TRBV6-1

CDR3aa: ASSFWRERVAGEVTYEQY
v_gene: TRBV27

CDR3aa: ASSFGISSY
v_gene: TRBV28

CDR3aa: ASSGQGGDEQF
v_gene: TRBV2

CDR3aa: SASDRAGGYGYT
v_gene: TRBV20-1

CDR3aa: ASSPPGNYGYT
v_gene: TRBV18

CDR3aa: ASTLVGTPRAYEQY
v_gene: TRBV2

CDR3aa: ASSQGAPAGLHSGYGYT
v_gene: TRBV4-2

CDR3aa: ASSMQGSLFYGYT
v_gene: TRBV19

CDR3aa: ASSHMGTGQKNTEAF
v_gene: TRBV7-8

CDR3aa: ASSLRPGTEAF
v_gene: TRBV11-2

CDR3aa: ASSGGWGETQY
v_gene: TRBV9

CDR3aa: ASTYRRGGYT
v_gene: TRBV28

CDR3aa: ASSNQQGSQPQH
v_gene: TRBV3-1

CDR3aa: ASSHTAVGYT
v_gene: TRBV3-1

CDR3aa: ASSRLAGYNEQF
v_gene: TRBV2